The 2 T cell receptor beta chains below were found in one sample sequenced in a study of beta chain features in type 1 diabetes. The isolated RNA, all of it, was reverse transcribed, so expressed TCRB transcripts were what got sequenced. Clones were sequenced by immunoSEQ multiplex PCR, and TCRdb holds only the in-frame ones, with some missing. The sample has fewer than 400,000 clones, 7% to 9% seen once. The sequenced sample was central memory CD4+ T cells from blood. These receptors came from a woman younger than 35 in good health.

The V and J genes are TRBV11-2 and TRBJ2-3; 7 positions agree with TRBD2. Trimming cost V 2 bases and J 2 bases; bases outside gene matches: 7. The CDR3 runs 16 residues. Germline V CDR1 and CDR2: SGHAT, FQNNGV. The CDR3 nucleotides read TGTGCCAGCAGCTTAAACCCTAGCGGAAACACAGATACGCAGTATTTT. Protein sequence: CASSLNPSGNTDTQYF.

The rearrangement links TRBV7-2 to TRBJ2-7; TRBD2 matches 9 bases. Germline CDR1 SGHTA, CDR2 FQGNSA. The trim removed 4 bases at V and 2 bases at J, leaving 6 bases unmatched. The CDR3 length is 15 residues. The CDR3 DNA is TGTGCCAGCAGCTCCCGGACTAGCGAGACCTACGAGCAGTACTTC. Translated, it gives CASSSRTSETYEQYF.